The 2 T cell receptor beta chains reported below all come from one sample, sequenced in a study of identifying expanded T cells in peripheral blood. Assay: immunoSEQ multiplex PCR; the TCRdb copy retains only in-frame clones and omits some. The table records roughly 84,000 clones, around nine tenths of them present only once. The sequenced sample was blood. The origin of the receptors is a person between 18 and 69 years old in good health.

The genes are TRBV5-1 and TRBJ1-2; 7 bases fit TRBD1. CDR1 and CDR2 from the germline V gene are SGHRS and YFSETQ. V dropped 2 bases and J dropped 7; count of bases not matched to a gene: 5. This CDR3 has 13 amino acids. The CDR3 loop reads CASSLGQAGGYTF. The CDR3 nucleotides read TGCGCCAGCAGCTTAGGACAGGCGGGTGGCTACACCTTC.

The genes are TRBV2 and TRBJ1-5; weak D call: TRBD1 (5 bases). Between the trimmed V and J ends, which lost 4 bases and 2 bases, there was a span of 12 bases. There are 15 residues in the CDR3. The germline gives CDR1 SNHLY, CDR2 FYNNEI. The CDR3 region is CASSAGTSGNQPQHF. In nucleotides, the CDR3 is TGTGCCAGCAGTGCCGGGACCTCGGGCAATCAGCCCCAGCATTTT.